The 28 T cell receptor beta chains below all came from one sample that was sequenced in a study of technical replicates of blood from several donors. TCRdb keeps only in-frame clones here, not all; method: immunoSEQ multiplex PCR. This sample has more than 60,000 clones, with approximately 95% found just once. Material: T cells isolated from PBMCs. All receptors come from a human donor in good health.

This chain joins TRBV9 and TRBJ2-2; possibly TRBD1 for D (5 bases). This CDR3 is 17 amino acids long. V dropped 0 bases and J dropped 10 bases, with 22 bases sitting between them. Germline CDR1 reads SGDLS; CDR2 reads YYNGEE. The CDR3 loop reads CASSVGLVRVPSMELFF. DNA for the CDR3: TGTGCCAGCAGCGTAGGGCTTGTCAGGGTCCCATCGATGGAGCTGTTTTTT. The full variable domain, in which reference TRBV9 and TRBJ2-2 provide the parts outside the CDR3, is DSGVTQTPKHLITATGQRVTLRCSPRSGDLSVYWYQQSLDQGLQFLIQYYNGEERAKGNILERFSAQQFPDLHSELNLSSLELGDSALYFCASSVGLVRVPSMELFFGEGSRLTVL.

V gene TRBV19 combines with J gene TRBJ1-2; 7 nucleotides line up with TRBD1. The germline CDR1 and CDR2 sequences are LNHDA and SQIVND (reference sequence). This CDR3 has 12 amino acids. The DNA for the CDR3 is TGTGCTAGCGATCAGGGGGACTATGGCTACACCTTC. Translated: CASDQGDYGYTF.

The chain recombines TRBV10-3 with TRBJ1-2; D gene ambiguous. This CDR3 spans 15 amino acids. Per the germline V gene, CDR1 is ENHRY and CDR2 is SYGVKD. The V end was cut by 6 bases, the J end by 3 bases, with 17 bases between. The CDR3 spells CAIRPAAERDYGYTF. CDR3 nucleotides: TGTGCCATCAGGCCGGCGGCCGAGAGGGACTATGGCTACACCTTC.

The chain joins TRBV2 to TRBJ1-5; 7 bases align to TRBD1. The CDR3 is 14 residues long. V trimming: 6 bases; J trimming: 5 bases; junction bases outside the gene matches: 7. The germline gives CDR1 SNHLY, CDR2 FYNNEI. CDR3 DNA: TGTGCCAGCAGGAACCGGGACAGTTATCAGCCCCAGCATTTT. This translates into CASRNRDSYQPQHF.

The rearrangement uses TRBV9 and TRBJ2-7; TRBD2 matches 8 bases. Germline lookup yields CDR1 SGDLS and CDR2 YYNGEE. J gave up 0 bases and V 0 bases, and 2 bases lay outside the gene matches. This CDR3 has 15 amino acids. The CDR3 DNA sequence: TGTGCCAGCAGCGTAGCGGGGGGGGTCTCCTACGAGCAGTACTTC. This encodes CASSVAGGVSYEQYF.

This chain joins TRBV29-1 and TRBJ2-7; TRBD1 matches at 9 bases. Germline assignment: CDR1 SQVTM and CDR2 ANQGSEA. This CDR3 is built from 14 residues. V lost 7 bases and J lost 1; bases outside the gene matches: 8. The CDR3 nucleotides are TGCAGCGCCTTGGGACAGGGAAGGTCCTACGAGCAGTACTTC. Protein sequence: CSALGQGRSYEQYF.

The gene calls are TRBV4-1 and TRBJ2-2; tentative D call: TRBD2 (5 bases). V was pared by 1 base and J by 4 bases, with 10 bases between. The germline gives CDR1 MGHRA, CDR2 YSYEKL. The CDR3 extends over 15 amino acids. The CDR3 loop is CASSQGYRGTGELFF. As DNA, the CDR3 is TGCGCCAGCAGCCAAGGATATCGGGGCACCGGGGAGCTGTTTTTT.

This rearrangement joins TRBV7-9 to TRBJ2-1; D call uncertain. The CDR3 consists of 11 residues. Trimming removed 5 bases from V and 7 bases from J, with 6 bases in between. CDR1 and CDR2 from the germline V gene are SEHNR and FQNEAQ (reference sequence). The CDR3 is CASSAVNEQFF. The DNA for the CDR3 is TGTGCCAGCAGCGCGGTTAATGAGCAGTTCTTC.

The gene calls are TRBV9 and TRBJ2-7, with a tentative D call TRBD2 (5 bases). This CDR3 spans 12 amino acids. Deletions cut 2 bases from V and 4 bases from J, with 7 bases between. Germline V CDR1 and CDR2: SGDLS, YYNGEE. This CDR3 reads CASSVTSYEQYF. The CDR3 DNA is TGTGCCAGCAGCGTTACTAGTTACGAGCAGTACTTC.

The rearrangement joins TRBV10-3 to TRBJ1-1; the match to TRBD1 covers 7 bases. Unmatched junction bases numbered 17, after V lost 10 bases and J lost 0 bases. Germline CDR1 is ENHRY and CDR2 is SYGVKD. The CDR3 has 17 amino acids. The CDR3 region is CATSKRQGDLMNTEAFF. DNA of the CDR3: TGTGCCACGTCGAAGAGACAGGGCGACCTTATGAACACTGAAGCTTTCTTT.

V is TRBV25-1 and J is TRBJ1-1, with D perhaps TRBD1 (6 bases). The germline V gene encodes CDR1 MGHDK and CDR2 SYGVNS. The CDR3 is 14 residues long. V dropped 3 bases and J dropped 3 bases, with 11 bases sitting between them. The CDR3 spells CASSEAGVYTEAFF. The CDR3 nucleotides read TGTGCCAGCAGTGAGGCAGGGGTGTACACTGAAGCTTTCTTT.

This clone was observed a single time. The CDR3 region is CASSLQGSYGYTF. In DNA, the CDR3 is TGTGCCAGCAGCCTACAGGGTTCCTACGGCTACACCTTC. This chain connects TRBV28 to TRBJ1-2; a weak D match, TRBD1 (6 bases). The CDR3 covers 13 residues. Looked up from germline, CDR1 is MDHEN and CDR2 is SYDVKM. Deletions cut 6 bases from V and 8 bases from J, with 16 bases between.

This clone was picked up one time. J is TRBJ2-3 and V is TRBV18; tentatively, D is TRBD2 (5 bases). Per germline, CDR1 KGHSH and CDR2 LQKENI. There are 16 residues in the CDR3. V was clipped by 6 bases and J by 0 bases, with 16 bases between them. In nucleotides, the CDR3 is TGTGCCAGCTCGCAATGGGAGCTCCTAAGCACAGATACGCAGTATTTT. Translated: CASSQWELLSTDTQYF.

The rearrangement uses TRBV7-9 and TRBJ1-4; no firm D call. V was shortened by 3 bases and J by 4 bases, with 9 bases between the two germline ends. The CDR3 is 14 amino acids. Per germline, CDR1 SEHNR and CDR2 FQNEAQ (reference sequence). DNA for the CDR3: TGTGCCAGCAGCTTGACGGGGAGTAATGAAAAACTGTTTTTT. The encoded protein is CASSLTGSNEKLFF.

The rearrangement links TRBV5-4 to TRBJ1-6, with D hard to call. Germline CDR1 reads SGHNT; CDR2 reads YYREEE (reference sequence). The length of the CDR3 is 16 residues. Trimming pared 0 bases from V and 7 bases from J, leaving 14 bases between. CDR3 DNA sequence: TGTGCCAGCAGCTTGGCTCGCGACATAACAAATTCACCCCTCCACTTT. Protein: CASSLARDITNSPLHF.

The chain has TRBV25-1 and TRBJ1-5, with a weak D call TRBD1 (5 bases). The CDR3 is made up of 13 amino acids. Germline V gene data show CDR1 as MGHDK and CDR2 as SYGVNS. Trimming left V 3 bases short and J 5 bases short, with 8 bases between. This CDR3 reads CASSDRVDQPQHF. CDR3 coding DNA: TGTGCCAGCAGTGACAGGGTTGATCAGCCCCAGCATTTT.

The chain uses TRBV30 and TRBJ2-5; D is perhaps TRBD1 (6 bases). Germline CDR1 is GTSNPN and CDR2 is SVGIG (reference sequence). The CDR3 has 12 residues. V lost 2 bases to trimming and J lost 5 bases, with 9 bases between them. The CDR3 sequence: CAWSSGVETQYF. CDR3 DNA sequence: TGTGCCTGGAGTTCAGGGGTTGAGACCCAGTACTTC.

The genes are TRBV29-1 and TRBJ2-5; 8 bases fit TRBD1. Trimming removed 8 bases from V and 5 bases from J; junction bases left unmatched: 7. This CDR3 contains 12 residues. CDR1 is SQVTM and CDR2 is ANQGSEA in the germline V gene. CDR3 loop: CSQLQGGETQYF. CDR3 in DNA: TGCAGCCAGTTACAGGGGGGTGAGACCCAGTACTTC.

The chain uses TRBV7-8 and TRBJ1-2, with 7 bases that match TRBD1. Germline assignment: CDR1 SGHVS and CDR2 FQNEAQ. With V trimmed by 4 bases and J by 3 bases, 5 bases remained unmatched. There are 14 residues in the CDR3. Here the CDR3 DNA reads TGTGCCAGCAGCTATCGGACAGGAGACTATGGCTACACCTTC. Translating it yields CASSYRTGDYGYTF.

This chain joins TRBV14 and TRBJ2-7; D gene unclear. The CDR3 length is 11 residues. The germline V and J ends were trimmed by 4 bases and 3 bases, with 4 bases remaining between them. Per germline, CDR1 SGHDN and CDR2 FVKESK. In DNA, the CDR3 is TGTGCCAGCAGCCCAGGCTACGAGCAGTACTTC. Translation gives CASSPGYEQYF.

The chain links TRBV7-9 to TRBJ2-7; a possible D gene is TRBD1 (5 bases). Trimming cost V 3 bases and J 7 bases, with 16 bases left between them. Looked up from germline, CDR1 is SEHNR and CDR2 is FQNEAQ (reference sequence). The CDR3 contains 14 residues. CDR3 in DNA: TGTGCCAGCAGCTTTTTCTTTCAGGGTCGTGAGCAGTACTTC. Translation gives CASSFFFQGREQYF. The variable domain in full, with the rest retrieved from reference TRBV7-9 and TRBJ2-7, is DTGVSQNPRHKITKRGQNVTFRCDPISEHNRLYWYRQTLGQGPEFLTYFQNEAQLEKSRLLSDRFSAERPKGSFSTLEIQRTEQGDSAMYLCASSFFFQGREQYFGPGTRLTVT.

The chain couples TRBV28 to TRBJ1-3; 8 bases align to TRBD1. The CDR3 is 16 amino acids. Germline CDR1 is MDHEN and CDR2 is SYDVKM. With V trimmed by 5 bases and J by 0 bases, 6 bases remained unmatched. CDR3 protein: CASSPLDRVSGNTIYF. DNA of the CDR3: TGTGCCAGCAGTCCCCTGGACAGGGTCTCTGGAAACACCATATATTTT.

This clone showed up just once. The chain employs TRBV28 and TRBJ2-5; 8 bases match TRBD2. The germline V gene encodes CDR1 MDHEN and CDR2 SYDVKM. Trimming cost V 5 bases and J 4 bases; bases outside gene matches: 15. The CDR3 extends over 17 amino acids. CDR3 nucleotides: TGTGCCAGCAGTCCCCGTGTGATCGCGGGAGGCGGAGAGACCCAGTACTTC. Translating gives CASSPRVIAGGGETQYF.

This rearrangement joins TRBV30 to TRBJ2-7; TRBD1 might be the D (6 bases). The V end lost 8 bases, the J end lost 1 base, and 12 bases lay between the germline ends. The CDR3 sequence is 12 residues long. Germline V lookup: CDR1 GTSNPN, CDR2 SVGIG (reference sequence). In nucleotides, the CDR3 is TGTGCCCTGCAGGACAGTTCCTACGAGCAGTACTTC. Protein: CALQDSSYEQYF.

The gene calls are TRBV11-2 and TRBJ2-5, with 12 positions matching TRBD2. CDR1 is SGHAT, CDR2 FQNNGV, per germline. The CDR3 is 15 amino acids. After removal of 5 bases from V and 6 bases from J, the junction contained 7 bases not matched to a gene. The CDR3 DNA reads TGTGCCAGCAGCCCCCCTAGCGGGAGGGCAAAGACCCAGTACTTC. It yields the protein CASSPPSGRAKTQYF.

The CDR3 DNA sequence: TGTGCCAGCAGTTCCCGACAGCACCCCTACAATGAGCAGTTCTTC. Translated, it gives CASSSRQHPYNEQFF. The chain carries TRBV27 and TRBJ2-1; possible D gene TRBD1, 5 bases. The CDR3 is 15 residues long. The ends were cut back, 4 bases at V and 2 bases at J, with 12 bases in the middle. Germline-derived CDR1 and CDR2 are MNHEY and SMNVEV (reference sequence).

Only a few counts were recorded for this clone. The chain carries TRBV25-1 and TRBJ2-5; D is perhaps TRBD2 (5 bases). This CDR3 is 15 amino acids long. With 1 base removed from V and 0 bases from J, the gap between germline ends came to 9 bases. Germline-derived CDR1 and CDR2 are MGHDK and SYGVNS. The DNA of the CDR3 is TGTGCCAGCAGTGAATCACCGGGATACCAAGAGACCCAGTACTTC. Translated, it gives CASSESPGYQETQYF.

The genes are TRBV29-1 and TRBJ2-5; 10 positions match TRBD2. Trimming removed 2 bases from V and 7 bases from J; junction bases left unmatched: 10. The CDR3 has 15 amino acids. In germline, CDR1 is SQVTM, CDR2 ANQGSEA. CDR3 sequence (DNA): TGCAGCGTTGAATCGCTAGCGGGAGATGGTGGGACCCAGTACTTC. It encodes CSVESLAGDGGTQYF. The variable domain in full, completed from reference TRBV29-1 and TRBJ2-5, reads SAVISQKPSRDICQRGTSLTIQCQVDSQVTMMFWYRQQPGQSLTLIATANQGSEATYESGFVIDKFPISRPNLTFSTLTVSNMSPEDSSIYLCSVESLAGDGGTQYFGPGTRLLVL.